This entry concerns a single T cell receptor beta chain. The antigen is not known. The donor population consisted of healthy HIV-negative adults with no recent acute infections or vaccinations. The data derive from a study of shared clonotypes between healthy human individuals. The CDR3 is 12 residues long. CDR1 is MDHEN and CDR2 is SYDVKM in the germline V gene. The V gene lost 1 base and the J gene lost 3 bases, with 3 bases spanning the gap. Clones were read by immunoSEQ multiplex PCR, and TCRdb kept only the in-frame ones, dropping some. Here the sample spans roughly 2 million clones, roughly 94% being singletons. Study results and limitations: Clonotypes shared by all four sorted-subset donors had higher generation probabilities than non-shared clonotypes. Apart from blood, nothing was sampled; tissue repertoires likely differ.

The V gene is TRBV28, the J gene TRBJ1-2; no reliable D call. What was sequenced was naive CD4+ T cells sorted from blood. Sample subset: CD45RA+ positively selected. This receptor was taken from a man aged 18-30 years in good health. CDR3: CASSLSHYGYTF. CDR3 in DNA: TGTGCCAGCAGTTTATCCCACTATGGCTACACCTTC.